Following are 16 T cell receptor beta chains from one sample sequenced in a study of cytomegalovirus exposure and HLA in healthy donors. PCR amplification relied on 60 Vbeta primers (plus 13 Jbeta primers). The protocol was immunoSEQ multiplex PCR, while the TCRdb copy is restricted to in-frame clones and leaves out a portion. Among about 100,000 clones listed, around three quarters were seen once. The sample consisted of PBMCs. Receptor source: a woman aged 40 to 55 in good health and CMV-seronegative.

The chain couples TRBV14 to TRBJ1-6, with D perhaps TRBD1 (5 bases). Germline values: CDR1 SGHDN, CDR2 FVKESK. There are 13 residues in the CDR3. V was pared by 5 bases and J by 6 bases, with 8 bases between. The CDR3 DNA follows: TGTGCCAGCAGCTCTAGGGGTAATTCACCCCTCCACTTT. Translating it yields CASSSRGNSPLHF. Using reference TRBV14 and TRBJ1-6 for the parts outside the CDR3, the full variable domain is EAGVTQFPSHSVIEKGQTVTLRCDPISGHDNLYWYRRVMGKEIKFLLHFVKESKQDESGMPNNRFLAERTGGTYSTLKVQPAELEDSGVYFCASSSRGNSPLHFGNGTRLTVT.

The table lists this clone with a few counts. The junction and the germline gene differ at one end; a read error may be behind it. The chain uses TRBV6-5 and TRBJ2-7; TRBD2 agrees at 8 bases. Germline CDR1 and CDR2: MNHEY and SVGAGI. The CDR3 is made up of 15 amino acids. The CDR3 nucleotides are TGTGCCAGCAGTTACGGAGGACTAGCCTCCGACGAGCAGTACTTC. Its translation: CASSYGGLASDEQYF.

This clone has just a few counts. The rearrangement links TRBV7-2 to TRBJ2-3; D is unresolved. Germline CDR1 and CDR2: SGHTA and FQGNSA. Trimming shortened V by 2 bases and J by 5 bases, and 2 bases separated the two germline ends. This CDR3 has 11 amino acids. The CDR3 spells CASSLQDTQYF. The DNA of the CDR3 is TGTGCCAGCAGCTTACAAGATACGCAGTATTTT. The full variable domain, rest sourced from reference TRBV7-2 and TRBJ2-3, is GAGVSQSPSNKVTEKGKDVELRCDPISGHTALYWYRQSLGQGLEFLIYFQGNSAPDKSGLPSDRFSAERTGGSVSTLTIQRTQQEDSAVYLCASSLQDTQYFGPGTRLTVL.

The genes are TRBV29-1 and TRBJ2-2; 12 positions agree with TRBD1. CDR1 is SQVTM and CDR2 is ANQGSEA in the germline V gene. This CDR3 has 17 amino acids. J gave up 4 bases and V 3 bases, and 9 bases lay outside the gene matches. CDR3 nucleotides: TGCAGCGTTGAGGGGGGGGGACAGGGGGCGCGCACCGGGGAGCTGTTTTTT. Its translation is CSVEGGGQGARTGELFF.

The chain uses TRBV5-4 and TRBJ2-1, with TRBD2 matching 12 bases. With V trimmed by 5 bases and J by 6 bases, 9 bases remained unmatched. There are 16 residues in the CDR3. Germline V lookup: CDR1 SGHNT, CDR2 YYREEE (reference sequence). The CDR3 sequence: CASRPRTSGNINEQFF. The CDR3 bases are TGTGCCAGCAGACCAAGGACTAGCGGGAACATCAATGAGCAGTTCTTC.

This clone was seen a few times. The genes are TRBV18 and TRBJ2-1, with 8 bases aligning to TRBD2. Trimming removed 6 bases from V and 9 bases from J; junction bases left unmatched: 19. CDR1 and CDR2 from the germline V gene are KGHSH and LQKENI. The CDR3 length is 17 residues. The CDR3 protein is CASSPTSGTSLNGEQFF. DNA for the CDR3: TGTGCCAGCTCCCCAACTAGCGGTACCTCTCTCAACGGTGAGCAGTTCTTC.

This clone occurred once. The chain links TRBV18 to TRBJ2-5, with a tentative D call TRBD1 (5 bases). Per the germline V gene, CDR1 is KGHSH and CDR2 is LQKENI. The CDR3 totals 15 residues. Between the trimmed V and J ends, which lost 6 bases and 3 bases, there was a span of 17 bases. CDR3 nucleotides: TGTGCCAGCTCCCCTGACAATGGGGCGGAAGAGACCCAGTACTTC. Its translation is CASSPDNGAEETQYF.

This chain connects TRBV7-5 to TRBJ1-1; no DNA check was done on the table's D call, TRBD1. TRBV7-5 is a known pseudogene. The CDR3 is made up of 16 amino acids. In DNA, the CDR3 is TGTGTCAGAAGCAGCATCGACAGGGTCGGAAACACTGAAGCTTTCTTT. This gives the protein CVRSSIDRVGNTEAFF.

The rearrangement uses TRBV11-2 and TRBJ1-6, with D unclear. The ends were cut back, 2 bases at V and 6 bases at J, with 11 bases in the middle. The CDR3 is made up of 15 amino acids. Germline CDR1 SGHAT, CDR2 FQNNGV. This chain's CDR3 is CASSLQIGGNSPLHF. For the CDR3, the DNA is TGTGCCAGCAGCTTACAGATTGGCGGTAATTCACCCCTCCACTTT.

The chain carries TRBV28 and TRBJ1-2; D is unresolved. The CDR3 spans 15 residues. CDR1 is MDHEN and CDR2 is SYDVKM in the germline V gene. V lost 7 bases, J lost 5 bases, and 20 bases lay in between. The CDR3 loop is CASTSIGVAGYGYTF. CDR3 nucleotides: TGTGCCAGCACTTCGATCGGGGTGGCAGGTTATGGCTACACCTTC.

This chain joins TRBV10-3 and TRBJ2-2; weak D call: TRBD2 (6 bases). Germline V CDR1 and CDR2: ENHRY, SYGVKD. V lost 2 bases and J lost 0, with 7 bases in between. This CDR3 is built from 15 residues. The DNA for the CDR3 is TGTGCCATCAGTGAGGGACTACCGAACACCGGGGAGCTGTTTTTT. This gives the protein CAISEGLPNTGELFF.

The CDR3 DNA reads TGTGCCAGCAGCTTGGGAGGTGAAGCTTTCTTT. Its protein is CASSLGGEAFF. The gene calls are TRBV5-6 and TRBJ1-1; D ambiguous. Germline V gene lookup returns CDR1 SGHDT and CDR2 YYEEEE. V lost 0 bases, J lost 7 bases, and 4 bases lay in between. The CDR3 has 11 amino acids.

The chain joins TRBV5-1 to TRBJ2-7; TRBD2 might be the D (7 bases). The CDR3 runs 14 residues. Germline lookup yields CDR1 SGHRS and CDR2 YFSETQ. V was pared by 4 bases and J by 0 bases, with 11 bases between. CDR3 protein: CASSPRGASYEQYF. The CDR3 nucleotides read TGCGCCAGCAGCCCCCGGGGGGCCTCCTACGAGCAGTACTTC.

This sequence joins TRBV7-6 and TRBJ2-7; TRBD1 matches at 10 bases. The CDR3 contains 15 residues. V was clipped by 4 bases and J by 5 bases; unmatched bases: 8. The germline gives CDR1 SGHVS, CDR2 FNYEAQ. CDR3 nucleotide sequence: TGTGCCAGCAGCTCCGCCGGGGACAGGGGAAACGAGCAGTACTTC. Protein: CASSSAGDRGNEQYF.

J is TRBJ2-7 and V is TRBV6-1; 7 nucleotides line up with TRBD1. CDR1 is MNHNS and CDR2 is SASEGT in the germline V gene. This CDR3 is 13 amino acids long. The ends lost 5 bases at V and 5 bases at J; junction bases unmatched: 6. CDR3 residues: CASSIYRGNEQYF. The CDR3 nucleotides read TGTGCCAGCAGTATCTACAGGGGAAACGAGCAGTACTTC.

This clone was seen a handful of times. Here the CDR3 DNA reads TGTGCCAGCAGCTTGGGACTGAGCGCGGCGGCTTTCTTT. Translated: CASSLGLSAAAFF. This chain uses TRBV11-3 with TRBJ1-1; tentatively, D is TRBD1 (5 bases). The germline V and J ends were trimmed by 3 bases and 11 bases, with 16 bases remaining between them. CDR1 SGHNT and CDR2 YENEEA come from the germline V gene. The CDR3 extends over 13 amino acids.